The 23 T cell receptor beta chains presented below share a single source sample, sequenced in a study of control samples from healthy donors and cancer patients. Sequenced by immunoSEQ multiplex PCR; TCRdb stores in-frame clones only, minus some. Here the sample spans 150,000 to 200,000 clones, about nine tenths being singletons. The sequenced sample was blood. The receptor set was obtained from a woman aged 40 to 55 in good health.

The rearrangement uses TRBV4-1 and TRBJ2-1; D unclear. V shed 0 bases and J shed 6 bases, with 15 bases lying between them. This CDR3 is built from 16 residues. The germline CDR1 and CDR2 sequences are MGHRA and YSYEKL. The CDR3 loop is CASSQDVGVTGNEQFF. Here the CDR3 DNA reads TGCGCCAGCAGCCAAGATGTTGGGGTTACCGGCAATGAGCAGTTCTTC.

V usage is TRBV5-1 and J usage is TRBJ1-2, with a weak D call TRBD1 (6 bases). CDR1 is SGHRS, CDR2 YFSETQ, per germline. V was shortened by 2 bases and J by 2 bases, with 10 bases between the two germline ends. This CDR3 region has 14 residues. The CDR3 DNA sequence: TGCGCCAGCAGCTTCAACAGGGACAACTATGGCTACACCTTC. Translation gives CASSFNRDNYGYTF.

The rearrangement links TRBV24-1 to TRBJ2-2, with D perhaps matching TRBD1 (6 bases). This CDR3 comprises 16 residues. Between the trimmed V and J ends, which lost 3 bases and 0 bases, there was a span of 10 bases. CDR1 and CDR2 from the germline V gene are KGHDR and SFDVKD. The chain's CDR3 is CATSDPGQTNTGELFF. Written as DNA, the CDR3 is TGTGCCACCAGTGATCCTGGACAGACGAACACCGGGGAGCTGTTTTTT.

The chain is built from TRBV19 and TRBJ1-2, with D perhaps matching TRBD1 (6 bases). V dropped 1 base and J dropped 4 bases, with 10 bases sitting between them. This CDR3 comprises 14 residues. From germline, CDR1 is LNHDA and CDR2 SQIVND (reference sequence). The CDR3 sequence: CASSIGGAIYGYTF. The CDR3 nucleotides are TGTGCCAGTAGTATAGGGGGGGCCATCTATGGCTACACCTTC.

The chain carries TRBV6-5 and TRBJ1-3, with D perhaps TRBD1 (6 bases). The ends were cut back, 6 bases at V and 1 base at J, with 10 bases in the middle. The CDR3 has 14 residues. Germline V gene data show CDR1 as MNHEY and CDR2 as SVGAGI. CDR3 in amino acids: CASRSTGSGNTIYF. Here the CDR3 DNA reads TGTGCCAGCAGATCGACAGGTTCTGGAAACACCATATATTTT.

This clone occurred once. The chain couples TRBV2 to TRBJ1-5, with TRBD1 as a possible D gene (5 bases). V lost 2 bases to trimming and J lost 8 bases, with 19 bases between them. The germline V gene has CDR1 SNHLY and CDR2 FYNNEI. The CDR3 is 16 amino acids. The CDR3 loop reads CASSETRRDPTEPQHF. The CDR3 DNA is TGTGCCAGCAGTGAAACAAGGAGGGACCCTACCGAGCCCCAGCATTTT.

This chain links TRBV29-1 with TRBJ1-2, with D unclear. CDR1 is SQVTM, CDR2 ANQGSEA, per germline. With 1 base removed from V and 6 bases from J, the gap between germline ends came to 9 bases. The CDR3 runs to 12 residues. The CDR3 sequence is CSVEAYGDGYTF. The DNA for the CDR3 is TGCAGCGTTGAAGCTTACGGGGATGGCTACACCTTC. Based on the CDR3 plus reference TRBV29-1 and TRBJ1-2, the full variable domain is SAVISQKPSRDICQRGTSLTIQCQVDSQVTMMFWYRQQPGQSLTLIATANQGSEATYESGFVIDKFPISRPNLTFSTLTVSNMSPEDSSIYLCSVEAYGDGYTFGSGTRLTVV.

The chain joins TRBV14 to TRBJ2-7, with TRBD1 matching over 9 bases. The CDR3 is made up of 18 amino acids. Germline V gene data show CDR1 as SGHDN and CDR2 as FVKESK. After removal of 4 bases from V and 5 bases from J, the junction contained 18 bases not matched to a gene. The CDR3 DNA sequence: TGTGCCAGCAGCCTCTCCGGGACAGGGTATTTCATTGGCGACGAGCAGTACTTC. Protein: CASSLSGTGYFIGDEQYF. The full variable domain, completed using reference TRBV14 and TRBJ2-7, is EAGVTQFPSHSVIEKGQTVTLRCDPISGHDNLYWYRRVMGKEIKFLLHFVKESKQDESGMPNNRFLAERTGGTYSTLKVQPAELEDSGVYFCASSLSGTGYFIGDEQYFGPGTRLTVT.

This clone was counted only a few times. The chain employs TRBV6-1 and TRBJ2-7; no firm D call. Trimming shortened V by 2 bases and J by 3 bases, and 8 bases separated the two germline ends. The V gene's germline CDR1 is MNHNS and CDR2 SASEGT. The CDR3 has 13 residues. CDR3 sequence: CASSERLLYEQYF. Here the CDR3 DNA reads TGTGCCAGCAGTGAAAGACTGCTCTACGAGCAGTACTTC.

The chain uses TRBV6-5 and TRBJ1-2; D may be TRBD1 (6 bases). The CDR3 runs to 15 residues. From germline, CDR1 is MNHEY and CDR2 SVGAGI. With 0 bases removed from V and 4 bases from J, the gap between germline ends came to 12 bases. The CDR3 DNA reads as TGTGCCAGCAGTTACTCGGAGGGGGTGGCCTATGGCTACACCTTC. Amino acids: CASSYSEGVAYGYTF.

V and J are TRBV3-1 (or the pseudogene TRBV3-2) and TRBJ2-5; no firm D call. There are 16 residues in the CDR3. Germline lookup yields CDR1 LGHDT and CDR2 YNNKEL (reference sequence). The ends were cut back, 0 bases at V and 5 bases at J, with 16 bases in the middle. CDR3: CASSQEVSTVSETQYF. The CDR3 nucleotides are TGTGCCAGCAGCCAAGAAGTTTCCACGGTATCGGAGACCCAGTACTTC.

This rearrangement joins TRBV2 to TRBJ1-2; maybe TRBD1 (5 bases). CDR1 is SNHLY and CDR2 is FYNNEI in the germline V gene. The CDR3 extends over 14 amino acids. Trimming took off 10 bases at V and 0 bases at J, with 15 bases between the two ends. The CDR3: CANQPRESNYGYTF. In nucleotides, the CDR3 is TGTGCCAACCAGCCCAGGGAGTCTAACTATGGCTACACCTTC.

This chain's CDR3 is CASSRAGQGAGELFF. CDR3 bases: TGTGCCAGCAGCCGGGCGGGACAGGGGGCCGGGGAGCTGTTTTTT. V is TRBV7-9 and J is TRBJ2-2, with 11 bases that match TRBD1. The CDR3 has 15 residues. The V segment lost 5 bases and the J segment 6 bases; nucleotides outside the gene matches: 5. Germline V lookup: CDR1 SEHNR, CDR2 FQNEAQ (reference sequence).

The chain is built from TRBV25-1 and TRBJ1-3, with a tentative D call TRBD1 (5 bases). This CDR3 contains 15 residues. Germline V lookup: CDR1 MGHDK, CDR2 SYGVNS. Trimming took 3 bases from V and 0 from J, leaving 9 bases between them. CDR3 DNA: TGTGCCAGCAGTGATGGGGGTCTCTCTGGAAACACCATATATTTT. Translation: CASSDGGLSGNTIYF.

The J gene is TRBJ2-7, the V gene TRBV27; D possibly corresponds to TRBD2 (5 bases). The germline V gene has CDR1 MNHEY and CDR2 SMNVEV (reference sequence). Trimming cost V 5 bases and J 3 bases, with 20 bases left between them. This CDR3 contains 16 residues. The CDR3 region is CASSPSTGVAIYEQYF. As DNA, the CDR3 is TGTGCCAGCAGTCCCAGTACCGGGGTCGCCATCTACGAGCAGTACTTC.

J is TRBJ2-1 and V is TRBV6-5; D unclear. The CDR3 is 15 residues long. The ends were cut back, 0 bases at V and 7 bases at J, with 13 bases in the middle. Germline CDR1 and CDR2: MNHEY and SVGAGI. The CDR3 DNA follows: TGTGCCAGCAGTTACTCCCCGGGCGGCGTAAATGAGCAGTTCTTC. It translates to CASSYSPGGVNEQFF.

This clone occurred a few times. The chain links TRBV18 to TRBJ1-5, with TRBD1 identical over 8 bases. CDR3 length: 14 amino acids. Germline values: CDR1 KGHSH, CDR2 LQKENI. Trimming at V came to 4 bases and at J to 7 bases, leaving 6 bases not matched to a gene. As DNA, the CDR3 is TGTGCCAGCTCACGACAGGGGATCGGACAGCCCCAGCATTTT. This encodes CASSRQGIGQPQHF. Full variable domain (missing parts from reference TRBV18 and TRBJ1-5): NAGVMQNPRHLVRRRGQEARLRCSPMKGHSHVYWYRQLPEEGLKFMVYLQKENIIDESGMPKERFSAEFPKEGPSILRIQQVVRGDSAAYFCASSRQGIGQPQHFGDGTRLSIL.

The rearrangement links TRBV7-9 to TRBJ1-1; D gene ambiguous. Germline V CDR1 and CDR2: SEHNR, FQNEAQ (reference sequence). Trimming pared 8 bases from V and 13 bases from J, leaving 17 bases between. CDR3 length: 11 residues. CDR3 residues: CASRPRPSYFF. The CDR3 region has the DNA TGTGCCAGCCGACCCCGCCCGAGTTATTTCTTT.

This chain connects TRBV7-8 to TRBJ2-3; the D is unclear. CDR3 length: 15 amino acids. Germline assignment: CDR1 SGHVS and CDR2 FQNEAQ. V lost 2 bases and J 0 bases, leaving 9 bases between the germline ends. The CDR3 DNA reads TGTGCCAGCAGCTTACGGCAGTTCAGCACAGATACGCAGTATTTT. Its protein product is CASSLRQFSTDTQYF.

This clone was seen just once. The chain combines TRBV5-6 with TRBJ2-1; possible D gene TRBD1, 5 bases. Per germline, CDR1 SGHDT and CDR2 YYEEEE. This CDR3 contains 12 residues. Between the trimmed V and J ends, which lost 4 bases and 8 bases, there was a span of 10 bases. This CDR3 reads CASSGARDEQFF. DNA of the CDR3: TGTGCCAGCAGCGGGGCCCGCGATGAGCAGTTCTTC.

The chain carries TRBV6-7 and TRBJ1-6; tentatively, D is TRBD1 (5 bases). TRBV6-7 is treated as an ORF (open reading frame) with a function not yet certain. The CDR3 sequence is 14 residues long. The V end lost 5 bases, the J end lost 9 bases, and 14 bases lay between the germline ends. CDR3 DNA sequence: TGTGCCAGCAGTCCAGGGTCCCCATGTTCACCCCTCCACTTT. Encoded protein: CASSPGSPCSPLHF.

CDR3 nucleotides: TGTGCCAGCAGCTCGGGACAGACTAGCAATCAGCCCCAGCATTTT. Translating gives CASSSGQTSNQPQHF. V gene TRBV7-9 combines with J gene TRBJ1-5; 7 nucleotides line up with TRBD1. The CDR3 is made up of 15 amino acids. CDR1 is SEHNR and CDR2 is FQNEAQ in the germline V gene (reference sequence). Losses at the gene ends were 4 bases for V and 0 bases for J; bases not matched to a gene: 3.

This clone was seen a single time. This chain joins TRBV11-2 and TRBJ1-1; D ambiguous. This CDR3 region has 12 residues. V was cut by 3 bases and J by 10 bases, with 12 bases left in between. From germline, CDR1 is SGHAT and CDR2 FQNNGV. The CDR3 DNA reads as TGTGCCAGCAGCTTCGGGGTGGATGCAGCTTTCTTT. It yields the protein CASSFGVDAAFF.